One TCR beta chain is described in this entry. The antigen remains unidentified. TCRdb's table, derived via immunoSEQ multiplex PCR, lists solely in-frame clones and lacks some. The sample has under 70,000 clones; about 89% are singletons. V shed 2 bases and J shed 2 bases, with 6 bases lying between them. This CDR3 contains 13 residues. These data belong to a study of T cell responses to AZD1222 COVID-19 vaccine. Overall study results and limits: It was only after the peak T cell response that any repertoires were sampled. Nearly half of the spike-specific TCRs reportedly recognize variant regions that carry no mutations. Two AZD1222 doses significantly raised spike-specific TCR breadth and depth over controls.

Source: peripheral blood, taken 28 days after the second AZD1222 dose. The chain recombines TRBV12-3 or TRBV12-4 with TRBJ2-5; D gene ambiguous. The clonotype was recovered from an adult who received the AZD1222 COVID-19 vaccine. DNA for the CDR3: TGTGCCAGCAGTTTACGAATACAAGAGACCCAGTACTTC. It is translated as CASSLRIQETQYF.